This TCR beta chain is from a study of T cell changes during pregnancy in multiple sclerosis. The CDR3 is 19 residues long. With 2 bases clipped from V and 0 bases from J, the junction kept 7 bases outside the gene matches. Germline V gene data show CDR1 as LNHNV and CDR2 as YYDKDF (reference sequence). Here immunoSEQ multiplex PCR was the method, and the copy in TCRdb shows in-frame clones only, minus some. The profile shows 25,000 to 35,000 clones, more than 75% of them singletons. The chain employs TRBV15 and TRBJ2-1; 13 bases line up with TRBD2. This specimen was CD4+ T cells from peripheral blood mononuclear cells, taken in the second trimester of pregnancy. The source of this sequence is a female donor in good health, enrolled as a control in a pregnancy study. The CDR3 DNA follows: TGTGCCACCAGCAGACAGGGACTAGCGGGAACAACCTCCTACAATGAGCAGTTCTTC. Protein: CATSRQGLAGTTSYNEQFF.